This passage covers 5 T cell receptor beta chains from one sample sequenced in a study of shared clonotypes between healthy human individuals. Profiling relied on immunoSEQ multiplex PCR, and the TCRdb table lists in-frame clones only, not all of them. The sample contains 520,000 or so clones, around 79% of which appear only once. The sample was PBMCs. The source is a woman aged 40-49 years in good health. Some clones in this sample may be carry-over from other donors' samples.

The sample holds a few counts of this clone. The J gene is TRBJ1-1, the V gene TRBV25-1; D may be TRBD1 (5 bases). Trimming cost V 5 bases and J 4 bases, with 11 bases left between them. Per germline, CDR1 MGHDK and CDR2 SYGVNS. The CDR3 is made up of 13 amino acids. In nucleotides, the CDR3 is TGTGCCAGCAGTCACGGGGGGACCACTGAAGCTTTCTTT. Encoded protein: CASSHGGTTEAFF. The full variable domain, completed using reference TRBV25-1 and TRBJ1-1, is EADIYQTPRYLVIGTGKKITLECSQTMGHDKMYWYQQDPGMELHLIHYSYGVNSTEKGDLSSESTVSRIRTEHFPLTLESARPSHTSQYLCASSHGGTTEAFFGQGTRLTVV.

The chain uses TRBV9 and TRBJ2-7, with 8 bases that match TRBD1. V was clipped by 1 base and J by 6 bases; unmatched bases: 9. Germline V gene sequence: CDR1 SGDLS, CDR2 YYNGEE. The CDR3 is 15 residues long. The CDR3 DNA reads as TGTGCCAGCAGCGTACAAGGGACAGGTCTCGGCGAGCAGTACTTC. Translation gives CASSVQGTGLGEQYF.

This clone was seen more than once but under ten times. J is TRBJ2-1 and V is TRBV5-4; TRBD1 is a possible D gene (5 bases). Per germline, CDR1 SGHNT and CDR2 YYREEE (reference sequence). There are 14 residues in the CDR3. V was trimmed by 2 bases and J by 4 bases, leaving 10 bases between them. The CDR3 loop is CASSFKPGYNEQFF. In nucleotides, the CDR3 is TGTGCCAGCAGCTTTAAGCCAGGGTACAATGAGCAGTTCTTC.

J is TRBJ2-5 and V is TRBV27; D call uncertain. The CDR3 length is 13 residues. Germline CDR1 is MNHEY and CDR2 is SMNVEV (reference sequence). The germline V and J ends were trimmed by 6 bases and 2 bases, with 10 bases remaining between them. DNA of the CDR3: TGTGCCAGCAGGCGAGCGAGGCAAGAGACCCAGTACTTC. Translated: CASRRARQETQYF.

This chain connects TRBV2 to TRBJ2-1; 9 nucleotides agree with TRBD2. The germline V gene encodes CDR1 SNHLY and CDR2 FYNNEI. The CDR3 consists of 16 residues. V dropped 3 bases and J dropped 8; count of bases not matched to a gene: 11. The CDR3 loop is CASSELAGGPYHEQFF. The CDR3 DNA is TGTGCCAGCAGTGAGTTGGCGGGAGGGCCTTATCATGAGCAGTTCTTC.